These 2 T cell receptor beta chains were all obtained from the same sample, sequenced in a study of cytomegalovirus exposure and HLA in healthy donors. Primers included in the PCR were 60 Vbeta and 13 Jbeta primers. Here immunoSEQ multiplex PCR was the method, and the copy in TCRdb shows in-frame clones only, minus some. The repertoire consists of 150,000 or so clones, with roughly 82% occurring once and the leading ten covering 5% to 7.5%. The sequenced sample was PBMCs. The receptors derive from a woman aged 45-65 years in good health and CMV-seropositive.

The chain carries TRBV5-5 and TRBJ2-2, with TRBD1 identical over 8 bases. V shed 1 base and J 0 bases; nucleotides not matched to a gene: 11. The germline V gene encodes CDR1 SGHKS and CDR2 YYEKEE (reference sequence). The CDR3 consists of 19 residues. CDR3 bases: TGTGCCAGCAGCTTGTACCGGGACAGGCTAACGTCGAACACCGGGGAGCTGTTTTTT. Translation: CASSLYRDRLTSNTGELFF.

This clone was detected a few times. The V gene is TRBV4-1, the J gene TRBJ2-1; tentative D call: TRBD2 (6 bases). CDR1 and CDR2 (germline): MGHRA, YSYEKL. CDR3 length: 14 residues. Trimming shortened V by 0 bases and J by 4 bases, and 7 bases separated the two germline ends. The CDR3 DNA reads as TGCGCCAGCAGCCAAGAGGAGGGTTACAATGAGCAGTTCTTC. This sequence encodes CASSQEEGYNEQFF.